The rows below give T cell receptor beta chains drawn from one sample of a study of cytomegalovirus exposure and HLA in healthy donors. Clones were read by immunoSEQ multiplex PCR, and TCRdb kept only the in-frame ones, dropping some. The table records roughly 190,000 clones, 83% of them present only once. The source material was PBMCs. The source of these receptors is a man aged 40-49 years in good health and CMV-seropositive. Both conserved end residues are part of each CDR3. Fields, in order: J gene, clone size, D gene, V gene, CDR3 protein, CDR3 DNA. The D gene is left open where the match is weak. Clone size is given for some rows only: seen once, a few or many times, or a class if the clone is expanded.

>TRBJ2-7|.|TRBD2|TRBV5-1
CASSLASGSGEQYF
TGCGCCAGCAGCTTGGCTAGCGGGAGCGGCGAGCAGTACTTC
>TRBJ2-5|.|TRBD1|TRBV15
CATSAKGQGLWETQYF
TGTGCCACCAGCGCCAAAGGACAGGGGTTATGGGAGACCCAGTACTTC
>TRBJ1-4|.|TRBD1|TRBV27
CASPARYRGQTTNEKLFF
TGTGCCAGTCCCGCCCGGTACAGGGGGCAGACAACTAATGAAAAACTGTTTTTT
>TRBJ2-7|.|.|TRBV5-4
CASSLGPAGDEQYF
TGTGCCAGCAGCTTGGGCCCCGCCGGGGACGAGCAGTACTTC
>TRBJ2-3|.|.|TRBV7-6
CASSPRTDTQYF
TGTGCCAGCAGCCCTAGGACAGATACGCAGTATTTT
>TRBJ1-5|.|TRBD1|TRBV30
CAWSRDRARQPQHF
TGTGCCTGGAGTAGGGACAGAGCACGTCAGCCCCAGCATTTT
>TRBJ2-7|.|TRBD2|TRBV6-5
CASSGLAGGEQYF
TGTGCCAGCAGTGGACTAGCGGGAGGCGAGCAGTACTTC
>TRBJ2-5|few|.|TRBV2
CASRRDFQETQYF
TGTGCCAGCAGGAGGGATTTTCAAGAGACCCAGTACTTC
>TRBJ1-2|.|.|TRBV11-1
CASSLVRGLSYGYTF
TGTGCCAGCAGCTTAGTCCGAGGACTCAGCTATGGCTACACCTTC
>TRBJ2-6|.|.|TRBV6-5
CASSYYSGSGANVLTF
TGTGCCAGCAGTTACTACTCGGGCTCTGGGGCCAACGTCCTGACTTTC
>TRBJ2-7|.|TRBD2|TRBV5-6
CASSYNPGEGLGEQYF
TGTGCCAGCAGCTATAACCCGGGGGAGGGACTTGGAGAGCAGTACTTC
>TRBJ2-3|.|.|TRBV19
CASMSYSTDTQYF
TGTGCCAGTATGAGTTACAGCACAGATACGCAGTATTTT
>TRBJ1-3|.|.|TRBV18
CASSPKAPGAGNTIYF
TGTGCCAGCTCACCAAAGGCTCCTGGGGCCGGAAACACCATATATTTT
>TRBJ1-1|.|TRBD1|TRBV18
CASSTTGDTEAFF
TGTGCCAGCTCCACCACAGGGGACACTGAAGCTTTCTTT
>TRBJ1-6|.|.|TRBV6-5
CASRRQSDSPLHF
TGTGCCAGCCGCCGACAGAGTGATTCACCCCTCCACTTT
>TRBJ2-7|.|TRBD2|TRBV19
CASSIAGGVYEQYF
TGTGCCAGTTCCATAGCGGGAGGAGTCTACGAGCAGTACTTC
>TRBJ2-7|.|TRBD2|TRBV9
CASSEGLAGAYEQYF
TGTGCCAGCAGCGAGGGACTAGCGGGGGCCTACGAGCAGTACTTC
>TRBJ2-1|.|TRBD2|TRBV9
CASSARLAGGKIGNEQFF
TGTGCCAGCAGCGCGAGACTAGCGGGAGGGAAAATCGGCAATGAGCAGTTCTTC
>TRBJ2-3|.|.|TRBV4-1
CASSQAQQGTDTQYF
TGCGCCAGCAGCCAAGCGCAACAGGGTACAGATACGCAGTATTTT
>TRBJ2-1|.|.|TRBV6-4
CASSGSGEYGEQFF
TGTGCCAGCAGTGGGTCGGGAGAATATGGTGAGCAGTTCTTC
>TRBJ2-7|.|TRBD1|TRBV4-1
CASSQVTGGTYEQYF
TGCGCCAGCAGCCAAGTAACAGGGGGAACCTACGAGCAGTACTTC
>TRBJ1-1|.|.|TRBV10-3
CAISESVLGRNTEAFF
TGTGCCATCAGTGAGTCGGTTCTGGGGCGAAACACTGAAGCTTTCTTT
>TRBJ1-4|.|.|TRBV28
CASSSGAANEKLFF
TGTGCCAGCAGTTCGGGAGCGGCTAATGAAAAACTGTTTTTT
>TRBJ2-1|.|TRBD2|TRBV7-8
CASSLFRGSSYNEQFF
TGTGCCAGCAGCTTATTCCGCGGGAGCAGCTACAATGAGCAGTTCTTC
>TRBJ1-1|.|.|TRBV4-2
CASSQRPGQDMNTEAFF
TGTGCCAGCAGCCAGAGGCCGGGACAAGACATGAACACTGAAGCTTTCTTT
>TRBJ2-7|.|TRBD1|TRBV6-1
CASRLETGSGYEQYF
TGTGCCAGCAGGCTAGAGACAGGGTCGGGATACGAGCAGTACTTC
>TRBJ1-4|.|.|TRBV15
CATSRGANEKLFF
TGTGCCACCAGCAGAGGGGCCAATGAAAAACTGTTTTTT
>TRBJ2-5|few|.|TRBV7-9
CASSYRQAEETQYF
TGTGCCAGCAGCTATCGACAGGCCGAAGAGACCCAGTACTTC
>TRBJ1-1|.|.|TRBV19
CASSNYAPRTHANTEAFF
TGTGCCAGTAGTAATTATGCCCCACGGACACATGCGAACACTGAAGCTTTCTTT
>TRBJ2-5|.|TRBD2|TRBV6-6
CASSPGLAGGQTQYF
TGTGCCAGCAGCCCGGGACTAGCGGGAGGGCAGACCCAGTACTTC
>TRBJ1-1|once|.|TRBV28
CASSPRGITEAFF
TGTGCCAGCTCCCCCCGGGGGATCACTGAAGCTTTCTTT